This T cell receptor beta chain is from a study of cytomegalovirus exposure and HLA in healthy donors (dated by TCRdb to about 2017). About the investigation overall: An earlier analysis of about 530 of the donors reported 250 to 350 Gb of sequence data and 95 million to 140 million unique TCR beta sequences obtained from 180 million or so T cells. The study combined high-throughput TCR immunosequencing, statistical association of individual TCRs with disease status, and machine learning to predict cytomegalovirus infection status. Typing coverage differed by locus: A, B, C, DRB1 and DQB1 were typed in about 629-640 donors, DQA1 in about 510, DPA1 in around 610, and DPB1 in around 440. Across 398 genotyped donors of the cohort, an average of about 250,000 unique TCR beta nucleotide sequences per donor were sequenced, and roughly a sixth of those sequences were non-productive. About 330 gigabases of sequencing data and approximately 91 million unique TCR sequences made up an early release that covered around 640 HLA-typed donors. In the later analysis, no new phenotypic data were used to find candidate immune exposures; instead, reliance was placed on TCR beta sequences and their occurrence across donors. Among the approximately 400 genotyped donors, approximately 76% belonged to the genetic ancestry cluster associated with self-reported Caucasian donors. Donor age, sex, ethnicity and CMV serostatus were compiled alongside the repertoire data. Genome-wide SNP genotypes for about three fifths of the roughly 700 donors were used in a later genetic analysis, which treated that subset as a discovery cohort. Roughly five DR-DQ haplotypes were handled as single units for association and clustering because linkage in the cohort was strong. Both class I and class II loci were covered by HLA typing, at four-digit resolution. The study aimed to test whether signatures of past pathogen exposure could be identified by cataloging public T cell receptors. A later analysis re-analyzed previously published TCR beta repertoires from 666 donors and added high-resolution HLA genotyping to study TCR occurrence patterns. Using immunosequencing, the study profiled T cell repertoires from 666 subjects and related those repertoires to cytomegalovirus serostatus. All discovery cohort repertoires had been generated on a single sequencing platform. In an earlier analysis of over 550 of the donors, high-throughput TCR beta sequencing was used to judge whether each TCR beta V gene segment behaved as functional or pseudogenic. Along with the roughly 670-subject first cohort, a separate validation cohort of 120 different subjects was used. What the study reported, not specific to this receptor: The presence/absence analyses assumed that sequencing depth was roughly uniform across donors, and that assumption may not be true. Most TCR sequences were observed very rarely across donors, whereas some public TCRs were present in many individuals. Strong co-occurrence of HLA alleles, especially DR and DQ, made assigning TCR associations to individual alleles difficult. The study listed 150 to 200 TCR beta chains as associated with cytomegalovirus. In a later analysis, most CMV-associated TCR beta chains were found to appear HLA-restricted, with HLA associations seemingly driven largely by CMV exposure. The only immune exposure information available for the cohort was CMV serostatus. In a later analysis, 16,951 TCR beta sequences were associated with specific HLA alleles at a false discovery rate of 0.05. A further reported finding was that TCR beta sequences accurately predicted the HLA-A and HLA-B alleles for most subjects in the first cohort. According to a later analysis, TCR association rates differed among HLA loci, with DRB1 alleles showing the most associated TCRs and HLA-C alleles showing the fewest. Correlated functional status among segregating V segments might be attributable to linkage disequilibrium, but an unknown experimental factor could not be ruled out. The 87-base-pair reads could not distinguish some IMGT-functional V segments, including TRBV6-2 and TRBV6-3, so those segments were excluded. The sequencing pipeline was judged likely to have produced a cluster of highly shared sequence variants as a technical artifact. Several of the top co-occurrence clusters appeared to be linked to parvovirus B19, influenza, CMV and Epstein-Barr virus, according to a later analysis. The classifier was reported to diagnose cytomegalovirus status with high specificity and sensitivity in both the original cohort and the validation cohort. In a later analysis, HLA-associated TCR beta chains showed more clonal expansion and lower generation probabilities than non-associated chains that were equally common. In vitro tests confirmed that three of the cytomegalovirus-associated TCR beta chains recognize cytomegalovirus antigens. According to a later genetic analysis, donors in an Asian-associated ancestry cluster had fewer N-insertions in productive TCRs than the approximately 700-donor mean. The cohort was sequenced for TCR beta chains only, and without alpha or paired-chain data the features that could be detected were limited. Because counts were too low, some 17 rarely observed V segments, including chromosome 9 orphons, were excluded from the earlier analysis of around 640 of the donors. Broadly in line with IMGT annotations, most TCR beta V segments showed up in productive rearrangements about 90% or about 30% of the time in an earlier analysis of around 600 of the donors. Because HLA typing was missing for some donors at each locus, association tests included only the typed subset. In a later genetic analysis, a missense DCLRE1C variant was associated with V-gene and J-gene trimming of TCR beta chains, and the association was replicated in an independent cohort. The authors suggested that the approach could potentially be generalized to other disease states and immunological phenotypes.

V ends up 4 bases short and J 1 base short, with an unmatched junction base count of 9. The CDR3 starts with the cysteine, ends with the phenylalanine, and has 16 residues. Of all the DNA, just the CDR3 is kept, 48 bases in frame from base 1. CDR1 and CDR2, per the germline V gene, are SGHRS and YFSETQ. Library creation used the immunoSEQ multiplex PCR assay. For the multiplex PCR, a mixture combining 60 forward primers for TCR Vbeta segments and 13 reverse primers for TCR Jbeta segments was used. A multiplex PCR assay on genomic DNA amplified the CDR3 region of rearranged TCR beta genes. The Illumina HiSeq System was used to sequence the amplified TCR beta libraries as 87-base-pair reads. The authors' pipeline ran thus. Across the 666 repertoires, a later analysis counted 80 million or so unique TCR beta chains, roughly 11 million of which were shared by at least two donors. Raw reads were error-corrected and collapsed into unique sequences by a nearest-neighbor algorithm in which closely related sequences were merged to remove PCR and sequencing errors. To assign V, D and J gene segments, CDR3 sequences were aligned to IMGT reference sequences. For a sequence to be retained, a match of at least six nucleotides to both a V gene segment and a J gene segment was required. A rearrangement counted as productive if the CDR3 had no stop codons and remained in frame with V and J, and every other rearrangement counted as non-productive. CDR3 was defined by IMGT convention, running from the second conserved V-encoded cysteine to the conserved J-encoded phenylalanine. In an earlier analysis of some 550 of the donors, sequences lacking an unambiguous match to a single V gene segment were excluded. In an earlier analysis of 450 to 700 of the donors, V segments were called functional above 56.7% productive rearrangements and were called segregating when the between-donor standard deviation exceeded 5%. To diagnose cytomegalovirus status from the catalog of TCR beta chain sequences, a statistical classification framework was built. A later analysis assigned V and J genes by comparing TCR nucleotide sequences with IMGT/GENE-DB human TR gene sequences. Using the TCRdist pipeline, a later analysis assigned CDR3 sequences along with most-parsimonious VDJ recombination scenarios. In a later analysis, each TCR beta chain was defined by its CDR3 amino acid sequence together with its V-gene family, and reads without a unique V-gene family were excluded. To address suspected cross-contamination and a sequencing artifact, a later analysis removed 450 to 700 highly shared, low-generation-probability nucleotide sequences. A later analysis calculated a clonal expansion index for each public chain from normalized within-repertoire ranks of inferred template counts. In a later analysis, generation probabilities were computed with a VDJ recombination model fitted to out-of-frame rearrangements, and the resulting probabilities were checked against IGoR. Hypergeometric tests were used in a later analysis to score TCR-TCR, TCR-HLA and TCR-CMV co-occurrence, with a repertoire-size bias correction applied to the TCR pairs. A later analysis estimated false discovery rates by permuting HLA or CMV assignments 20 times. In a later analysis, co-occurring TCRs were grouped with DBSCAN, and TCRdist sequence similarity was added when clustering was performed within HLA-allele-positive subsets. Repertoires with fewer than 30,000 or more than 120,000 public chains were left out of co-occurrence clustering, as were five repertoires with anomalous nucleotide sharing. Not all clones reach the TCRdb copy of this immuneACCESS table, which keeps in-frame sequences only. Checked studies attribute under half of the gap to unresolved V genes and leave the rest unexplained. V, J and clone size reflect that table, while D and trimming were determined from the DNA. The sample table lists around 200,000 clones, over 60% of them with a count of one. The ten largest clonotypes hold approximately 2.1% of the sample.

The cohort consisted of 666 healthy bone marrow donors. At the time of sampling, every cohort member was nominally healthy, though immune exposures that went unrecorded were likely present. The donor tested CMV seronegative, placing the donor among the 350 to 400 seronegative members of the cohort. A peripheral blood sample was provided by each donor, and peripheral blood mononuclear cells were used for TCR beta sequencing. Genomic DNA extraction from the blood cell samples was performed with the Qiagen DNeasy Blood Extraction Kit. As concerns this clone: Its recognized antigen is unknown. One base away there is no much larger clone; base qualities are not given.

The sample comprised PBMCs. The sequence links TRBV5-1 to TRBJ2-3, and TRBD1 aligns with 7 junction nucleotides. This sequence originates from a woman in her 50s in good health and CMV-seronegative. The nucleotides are TGCGCCAGCAGCACTACCCCAGGGGGACGCACAGATACGCAGTATTTT. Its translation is CASSTTPGGRTDTQYF.